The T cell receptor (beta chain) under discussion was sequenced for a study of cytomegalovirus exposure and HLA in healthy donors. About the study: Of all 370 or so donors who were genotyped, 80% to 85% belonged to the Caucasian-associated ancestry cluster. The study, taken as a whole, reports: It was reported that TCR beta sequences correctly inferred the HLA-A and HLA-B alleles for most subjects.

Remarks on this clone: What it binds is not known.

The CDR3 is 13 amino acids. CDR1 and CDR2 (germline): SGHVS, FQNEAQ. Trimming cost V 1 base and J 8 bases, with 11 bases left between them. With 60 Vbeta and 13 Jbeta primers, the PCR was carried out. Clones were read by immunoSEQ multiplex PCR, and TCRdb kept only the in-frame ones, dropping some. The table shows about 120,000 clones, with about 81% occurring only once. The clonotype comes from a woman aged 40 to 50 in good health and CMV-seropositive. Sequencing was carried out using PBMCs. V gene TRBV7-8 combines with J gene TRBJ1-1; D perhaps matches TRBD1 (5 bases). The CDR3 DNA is TGTGCCAGCAGCTTAGTATTGGGGCCCGAAGCTTTCTTT. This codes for CASSLVLGPEAFF.